The 18 T cell receptor beta chains reported below all come from one sample, sequenced in a study of control samples from healthy donors and cancer patients. The assay was immunoSEQ multiplex PCR, and TCRdb's table has in-frame clones only and misses some. The table shows about 140,000 clones, with 88% occurring only once. Sequenced input: blood. All receptors come from a woman in her twenties or thirties in good health.

The chain uses TRBV6-5 and TRBJ1-1, with 9 bases matching TRBD1. The CDR3 totals 16 residues. Germline assignment: CDR1 MNHEY and CDR2 SVGAGI. V dropped 3 bases and J dropped 6; count of bases not matched to a gene: 11. The CDR3 DNA follows: TGTGCCAGCAGTTATGACAGGGGGGCCGGTGGTGCTGAAGCTTTCTTT. Translating gives CASSYDRGAGGAEAFF.

The genes are TRBV18 and TRBJ2-7, with 7 bases lining up with TRBD2. This CDR3 spans 14 amino acids. The germline V gene has CDR1 KGHSH and CDR2 LQKENI. V shed 0 bases and J 9 bases; nucleotides not matched to a gene: 8. In DNA, the CDR3 is TGTGCCAGCTCACCACCGGGGGGGAAGTGGGCGCAGTACTTC. Translating it yields CASSPPGGKWAQYF.

The rearrangement uses TRBV3-1 (or the pseudogene TRBV3-2) and TRBJ2-7; 8 bases match TRBD1. The V gene end was trimmed by 5 bases and the J gene end by 2 bases; junction bases not matched to a gene: 5. Per germline, CDR1 LGHDT and CDR2 YNNKEL (reference sequence). The CDR3 spans 14 residues. CDR3 DNA sequence: TGTGCCAGCAGCGCCAGGACAGGGCCCTACGAGCAGTACTTC. It translates to CASSARTGPYEQYF.

This chain connects TRBV2 to TRBJ2-7; 7 nucleotides match TRBD1. V gave up 5 bases and J gave up 3 bases; unmatched junction bases: 4. CDR3 length: 13 amino acids. Germline assignment: CDR1 SNHLY and CDR2 FYNNEI. The CDR3 spells CASSHDRDYEQYF. The CDR3 coding sequence is TGTGCCAGCAGTCACGACAGGGACTACGAGCAGTACTTC.

The gene calls are TRBV19 and TRBJ1-1, with D perhaps matching TRBD1 (5 bases). V shed 5 bases and J shed 0 bases, with 7 bases lying between them. Germline loops: CDR1 LNHDA, CDR2 SQIVND (reference sequence). CDR3 size: 13 residues. CDR3 region: CASSQGMNTEAFF. For the CDR3, the DNA is TGTGCCAGTAGTCAGGGTATGAACACTGAAGCTTTCTTT.

The chain is built from TRBV29-1 and TRBJ1-3, with D uncertain. This CDR3 region has 13 residues. V lost 3 bases and J 3 bases, leaving 9 bases between the germline ends. CDR1 and CDR2 from the germline V gene are SQVTM and ANQGSEA. The chain's CDR3 is CSVEQSLGNTIYF. The CDR3 coding sequence is TGCAGCGTTGAGCAGTCTCTTGGAAACACCATATATTTT.

This chain links TRBV19 with TRBJ2-7; a possible D gene is TRBD2 (5 bases). Trimming cost V 5 bases and J 2 bases, with 16 bases left between them. The CDR3 extends over 15 amino acids. CDR1 and CDR2 (germline): LNHDA, SQIVND (reference sequence). The CDR3 DNA follows: TGTGCCAGTAGTTCGAAACTAGTAGGCGCCTACGAGCAGTACTTC. Translated, it gives CASSSKLVGAYEQYF.

The rearrangement links TRBV10-1 to TRBJ2-2; D is uncertain. The CDR3 covers 14 residues. The V end lost 6 bases, the J end lost 6 bases, and 14 bases lay between the germline ends. The germline V gene encodes CDR1 WNHNN and CDR2 SYGVQD (reference sequence). CDR3 loop: CASRDEFVAGELFF. DNA for the CDR3: TGCGCCAGCAGGGATGAGTTCGTGGCCGGGGAGCTGTTTTTT.

The rearrangement links TRBV21-1 to TRBJ2-4; the table's D call of TRBD2 was not tested on the DNA. TRBV21-1 counts as a pseudogene. The CDR3 covers 17 residues. CDR3 in amino acids: CASSKGGRGEVRNIQYF. The CDR3 DNA is TGTGCCAGCAGCAAAGGTGGGCGCGGGGAGGTGAGGAACATTCAGTACTTC.

The rearrangement uses TRBV24-1 and TRBJ2-3, with 7 bases fitting TRBD1. Germline CDR1 KGHDR, CDR2 SFDVKD. This CDR3 spans 15 amino acids. Trimming removed 4 bases from V and 4 bases from J; junction bases left unmatched: 7. The CDR3 here is CATSEAGGSADTQYF. CDR3 bases: TGTGCCACCAGTGAGGCAGGGGGAAGCGCAGATACGCAGTATTTT.

The J gene is TRBJ2-1, the V gene TRBV4-2; 8 bases agree with TRBD2. Germline trimming cut 3 bases from V and 14 bases from J; bases unmatched to any gene: 9. The CDR3 sequence is 13 residues long. Per the germline V gene, CDR1 is LGHNA and CDR2 is YNFKEQ. The CDR3 DNA follows: TGTGCCAGCAGCCAGGCTGGACTAGCAGGGGAGTTCTTC. It codes for CASSQAGLAGEFF.

CDR3 bases: TGCAGTGCTAGGGGTTCAGGGACCCAGTACTTC. The encoded protein is CSARGSGTQYF. This chain joins TRBV20-1 and TRBJ2-5, with D unresolved. The germline V gene has CDR1 DFQATT and CDR2 SNEGSKA (reference sequence). V shed 3 bases and J shed 7 bases, with 9 bases lying between them. The CDR3 extends over 11 amino acids.

In this sample, this clone turned up once. CDR3 nucleotide sequence: TGTGCCAGCAGTCCCTCAAATCCGGGCGCTTTCTTT. This translates into CASSPSNPGAFF. The V call is TRBV27, the J call TRBJ1-1; D call uncertain. CDR3 length equals 12 residues. Germline loops: CDR1 MNHEY, CDR2 SMNVEV (reference sequence). V was pared by 5 bases and J by 11 bases, with 15 bases between.

This clone has more than one count but fewer than ten. V usage is TRBV27 and J usage is TRBJ2-7; 7 bases agree with TRBD1. J lost 4 bases, V lost 7 bases, and 10 bases had no gene match. This CDR3 is built from 14 residues. CDR1 and CDR2 from the germline V gene are MNHEY and SMNVEV (reference sequence). The CDR3 loop is CASNSRDRLYEQYF. Written as DNA, the CDR3 is TGTGCCAGCAACTCCCGGGACAGACTTTACGAGCAGTACTTC.

The chain recombines TRBV2 with TRBJ2-1; TRBD1 matches 7 bases. Germline CDR1 reads SNHLY; CDR2 reads FYNNEI. This CDR3 region has 14 residues. V dropped 7 bases and J dropped 0; count of bases not matched to a gene: 3. The chain's CDR3 is CASKGQLSYNEQFF. The CDR3 DNA reads TGTGCCAGCAAGGGACAGCTCTCCTACAATGAGCAGTTCTTC. Using reference TRBV2 and TRBJ2-1 for the parts outside the CDR3, the full variable domain is EPEVTQTPSHQVTQMGQEVILRCVPISNHLYFYWYRQILGQKVEFLVSFYNNEISEKSEIFDDQFSVERPDGSNFTLKIRSTKLEDSAMYFCASKGQLSYNEQFFGPGTRLTVL.

V is TRBV2 and J is TRBJ2-7, with 8 bases identical to TRBD2. CDR3 length: 15 amino acids. Germline V gives CDR1 SNHLY, CDR2 FYNNEI. V lost 2 bases to trimming and J lost 2 bases; unmatched junction nucleotides: 5. The CDR3 reads CASSEPSGSTYEQYF. The DNA of the CDR3 is TGTGCCAGCAGTGAACCTAGCGGGTCTACCTACGAGCAGTACTTC.

This clone was seen once. This chain uses TRBV28 with TRBJ1-5; 8 bases fit TRBD1. The V and J ends lost 7 bases and 3 bases, in that order; junction bases with no gene match: 8. CDR1 MDHEN and CDR2 SYDVKM come from the germline V gene. The CDR3 totals 15 residues. The CDR3 DNA is TGTGCCAGCAAGGGCCGGGACAGGCACAATCAGCCCCAGCATTTT. This gives the protein CASKGRDRHNQPQHF.

V gene TRBV3-1 (or the pseudogene TRBV3-2) combines with J gene TRBJ1-5; D remains unclear. There are 14 residues in the CDR3. Germline CDR1 LGHDT, CDR2 YNNKEL (reference sequence). V lost 2 bases and J 3 bases, leaving 8 bases between the germline ends. CDR3 coding DNA: TGTGCCAGCAGCCAATTGACGGACAATCAGCCCCAGCATTTT. Protein: CASSQLTDNQPQHF.